These T cell receptor beta chains were read from a single sample in a study of cytomegalovirus exposure and HLA in healthy donors. Assay: immunoSEQ multiplex PCR; the TCRdb copy retains only in-frame clones and omits some. The table records 110,000 to 150,000 clones, around two thirds of them present only once. Sequenced: PBMCs. The receptor source for this set is a man younger than 30 in good health and CMV-seropositive. Each CDR3 is given without its conserved first and last residue. A D gene is named only where the DNA matches it firmly.

D gene	V gene	CDR3 protein
TRBD1	TRBV16	ASSQSFLGQGEKTQY
NA	TRBV12-2	ASRHIQQASYEQY
NA	TRBV10-2	ASSEVRGIRYT
NA	TRBV2	ASSVAGANTEAF
NA	TRBV9	ASSVAEGTDTQY
TRBD1	TRBV19	ASRGTGGISNQPQH
NA	TRBV28	ASSLVGRGDEQY
TRBD1	TRBV28	ASTEGDRGLEKLF
TRBD2	TRBV27	ASRGTSGGTGELF
NA	TRBV2	ASKIGGGTEAF